These T cell receptor beta chains were read from a single sample in a study of blood T cell repertoires in COVID-19. The protocol was immunoSEQ multiplex PCR, while the TCRdb copy is restricted to in-frame clones and leaves out a portion. Seen here are some 240,000 clones, 82% observed once, and the top ten hold roughly 12%. Sequenced input: peripheral blood. All receptors come from an older woman with active or convalescent COVID-19. The CDR3 runs from the conserved cysteine through the conserved F or W. D genes are given only for firm matches. Rows give clone size only sometimes, using once, few, many, or a class for an expanded clone.

abundance: .; j_gene: TRBJ1-4; v_gene: TRBV19; len: 15; d_gene: TRBD1; CDR3aa: CASSIPGTGNEKLFF; CDR3nt: TGTGCCAGTAGTATCCCCGGGACAGGCAATGAAAAACTGTTTTTT
abundance: few; j_gene: TRBJ2-7; v_gene: TRBV11-2; len: 14; d_gene: .; CDR3aa: CASSKATEIYEQYF; CDR3nt: TGTGCCAGCAGCAAGGCCACAGAGATCTACGAGCAGTACTTC
abundance: .; j_gene: TRBJ2-1; v_gene: TRBV12-3/TRBV12-4; len: 13; d_gene: TRBD1; CDR3aa: CASGTGVGNEQFF; CDR3nt: TGTGCCAGCGGGACAGGTGTGGGCAATGAGCAGTTCTTC
abundance: .; j_gene: TRBJ1-5; v_gene: TRBV7-2; len: 15; d_gene: TRBD1; CDR3aa: CASSLAPTGFQPQHF; CDR3nt: TGTGCCAGCAGCTTAGCCCCGACAGGGTTTCAGCCCCAGCATTTT
abundance: .; j_gene: TRBJ2-7; v_gene: TRBV9; len: 15; d_gene: .; CDR3aa: CATLQLQGKGDEQYF; CDR3nt: TGTGCCACCCTACAACTACAGGGTAAAGGGGACGAGCAGTACTTC
abundance: .; j_gene: TRBJ2-1; v_gene: TRBV7-6; len: 15; d_gene: TRBD2; CDR3aa: CASSLRTSGHNEQFF; CDR3nt: TGTGCCAGCAGCCTTAGGACTAGCGGGCACAATGAGCAGTTCTTC
abundance: .; j_gene: TRBJ1-4; v_gene: TRBV6-5; len: 13; d_gene: TRBD1; CDR3aa: CASRQGQNEKLFF; CDR3nt: TGTGCCAGCCGACAGGGCCAAAATGAAAAACTGTTTTTT
abundance: .; j_gene: TRBJ1-2; v_gene: TRBV11-2; len: 19; d_gene: TRBD1; CDR3aa: CASSLNAKQGARANYGYTF; CDR3nt: TGTGCCAGCAGCTTAAACGCTAAACAGGGGGCTAGGGCAAACTATGGCTACACCTTC
abundance: .; j_gene: TRBJ1-2; v_gene: TRBV5-4; len: 15; d_gene: TRBD1; CDR3aa: CASSLGGQGGYGYTF; CDR3nt: TGTGCCAGCAGCTTGGGGGGACAGGGAGGCTATGGCTACACCTTC
abundance: .; j_gene: TRBJ1-1; v_gene: TRBV19; len: 14; d_gene: .; CDR3aa: CASNEDNMNTEAFF; CDR3nt: TGTGCCAGTAACGAGGACAACATGAACACTGAAGCTTTCTTT
abundance: .; j_gene: TRBJ2-7; v_gene: TRBV28; len: 15; d_gene: .; CDR3aa: CASSQGTWGRGEQYF; CDR3nt: TGTGCCAGCAGTCAAGGGACCTGGGGACGGGGGGAGCAGTACTTC